This TCR beta chain was identified during a study of T cell responses to AZD1222 COVID-19 vaccine (dated by TCRdb to the early 2020s). Some background on the complete study: Because spike-specific TCR depth and breadth did not differ between the two schedules, AZD1222 recipients who got a second dose at roughly 4 weeks were pooled with those who got a second dose at roughly 12 weeks. TCR sequencing covered more than 230 trial participants: 200 to 210 given two doses of AZD1222 and 26 given two doses of MenACWY control vaccine. Trial participants were enrolled into age subgroups of 18-55, 56-69 and 70-plus years, which contained roughly 150, 30 and 60 TCR-sequenced participants, respectively.

Details on this clone: Its antigen has not been determined. No much larger clone exists at a distance of one base, and base qualities are not known.

What the authors observed across the whole study: Vaccine-associated CD4 TCRs spanned the whole spike protein, with dominant responses in regions 160-218 and 743-854. Spike-specific TCR breadth and depth rose significantly after two AZD1222 doses compared with day 0 and with MenACWY recipients. Epitopes outside the regions mutated in the B.1.351 and B.1.1.7 variants were reportedly recognized by nearly half of the unique spike-specific TCRs. Because no day 14 peak-response samples were available, repertoires were characterized only after the peak T cell response. Participants were mostly white British, with more females than males. The authors suggested clonal diversity may have been underestimated. The 56-69-year group was small, and its depth increase did not reach significance, likely because of low power. Only five or six AZD1222 recipients were SARS-CoV-2 seropositive at baseline, limiting conclusions about previously exposed vaccinees.

The CDR3 regions of human TCRbeta chains were subjected to immunosequencing. The paper's data handling went like this. TCRs in the repertoires were matched against a reference library of SARS-CoV-2-specific TCRs that had been generated with the MIRA antigen-specificity platform. Breadth was defined as the fraction of unique TCRs that were SARS-CoV-2-associated, and depth was defined as the fraction of total T cells that were SARS-CoV-2-associated. Each spike-specific TCR was assigned to its reactive spike region and to a CD4 or CD8 class using the MIRA data. Log10-transformed breadth and depth values were compared by one-way ANOVA with Sidak's multiple comparisons tests. Not all clones reach the TCRdb copy of this immuneACCESS table, which keeps in-frame sequences only. Checked studies attribute under half of the gap to unresolved V genes and leave the rest unexplained. That table furnishes V, J and clone size, whereas the DNA furnished D and trimming. The sample table records fewer than 50,000 clones; about 80% of these occur just once. Over 6.5% of the sample lies in the top ten.

The time point tag for this specimen amounts to: baseline before first vaccination. Vaccinee samples came from UK trials COV001 and COV002, including a single-blind randomized controlled phase 2/3 trial of AZD1222 (ChAdOx1 nCoV-19) in healthy adults. For TCRbeta chain sequencing, PBMC samples were collected from trial participants at day 0 and at day 28 after the second dose. V sheds 5 bases and J sheds 0 bases, leaving 11 bases between their ends. The germline V gene (reference sequence) provides CDR1 SEHNR and CDR2 FQNEAQ. Including the terminal cysteine and phenylalanine, the CDR3 comprises 15 residues. Kept here is only the CDR3 DNA, which spans 45 bases and is read in frame from base 1.

Recombination linked TRBV7-9 to TRBJ2-1; the D gene is perhaps TRBD2, on 5 matching bases. The sequencing here drew on peripheral blood, taken on day 0 of AZD1222 vaccination. This receptor was obtained from an adult in good health. The sequenced DNA is TGTGCCAGCAGCGGATTCGGGAACTCCTACAATGAGCAGTTCTTC. It translates to CASSGFGNSYNEQFF. With the portions outside the CDR3 filled from the reference TRBV7-9 and TRBJ2-1 genes, the complete variable region becomes DTGVSQNPRHKITKRGQNVTFRCDPISEHNRLYWYRQTLGQGPEFLTYFQNEAQLEKSRLLSDRFSAERPKGSFSTLEIQRTEQGDSAMYLCASSGFGNSYNEQFFGPGTRLTVL.